The T cell receptor (beta chain) under discussion was sequenced for a study of low-dose radiotherapy and immunotherapy resistance in tumors (dated by TCRdb to between 2022 and 2023). At the level of the whole study: Patients in Cohort 1 were given 0.5 Gy per fraction every 2 weeks, and the prescribed total PTV dose was 6.5 Gy. Eight patients were included in the translational analysis: three from the first dose cohort and the first five from the second dose cohort. Intravenous cyclophosphamide at 200 mg/m2 was administered every two weeks, one day ahead of each radiation and immunotherapy administration. Randomization of trial participants into treatment groups was not performed. Patients took aspirin 300 mg orally once daily for four cycles, starting on cycle 1 day 1. Patients were given nivolumab as a 240 mg flat dose every two weeks and ipilimumab at 1 mg/kg every six weeks, with both drugs delivered intravenously. Cohort 2 received 1 Gy per fraction every two weeks, with a total of 13 Gy over 26 weeks.

This clonotype has only a few counts. Which antigen it targets is not known. The junction shows a germline mismatch at one end, possibly a read error. The CDR3 numbers 14 residues from cysteine through phenylalanine. Just CDR3 DNA is preserved here, 42 bases in frame from base 1. CDR1 and CDR2 are read off the germline V gene as MNHGY and SAAAGT. Sequencing was performed on an Illumina HiSeq 2500. To make first-strand cDNA, Superscript III was used along with a set of TRAV- and TRBV-specific primers so that both the TCRalpha and TCRbeta chains were covered. TCRs were amplified with Phusion for about 20 PCR cycles using a constant-region primer together with the adapter attached to the V primers. The MessageAmp II aRNA Amplification Kit was used to amplify the isolated mRNA, with in vitro transcription run for roughly 15 hours at 37 degrees C. The Dynabeads mRNA DIRECT Purification Kit was used to isolate mRNA for TCR sequencing. Indexed Illumina adapters were added in a second Phusion PCR of 25 to 30 cycles, and the PCR products were purified with AMPure XP beads. The published analysis was carried out like this. Custom Perl scripts pooled TCR sequences encoding the same protein, removed out-of-frame sequences and computed each clonotype's abundance. Any TCR sequence supported by only a single read was excluded from analysis. The metrics used to describe the repertoires included Shannon entropy, Gini index, clonality, richness, and the frequency of TCRs shared between repertoires. Through fastp at Q25 and MiXCR, TCRdb rebuilt clones from the public reads, retaining in-frame beta chains. Duplicate CDR3 protein sequences are folded into a single record with the most common DNA and genes. The V and J calls were determined by TCRdb, not by the authors. This sample has about 30,000 distinct CDR3 sequences in its table, and around 54% of those were observed once. Of the sample, approximately 6% is held by the ten largest clones.

The time point label for this specimen denotes: after trial treatment. What this sample's treatment or condition label stands for: LDRT plus nivolumab, ipilimumab, low-dose cyclophosphamide and aspirin (RACIN trial). Donors were enrolled in RACIN, a single-arm phase I dose-escalation trial in which nivolumab, ipilimumab, aspirin, low-dose cyclophosphamide and low-dose radiotherapy were combined. Patients with advanced, TIL-negative solid tumors were considered eligible. Recombination connected TRBV6-8 to TRBJ2-2, with the D gene possibly TRBD1 or TRBD2, each one fitting 5 bases. The sequences come from PBMCs, collected after low-dose radiotherapy plus immunotherapy. The sequence came from a male donor with gallbladder cancer. In nucleotide form, the sequence is TGTGCCAGCAGTTACGACAGCGGCACCGGTGAGCTGTTTTTT. Translated, this gives CASSYDSGTGELFF.